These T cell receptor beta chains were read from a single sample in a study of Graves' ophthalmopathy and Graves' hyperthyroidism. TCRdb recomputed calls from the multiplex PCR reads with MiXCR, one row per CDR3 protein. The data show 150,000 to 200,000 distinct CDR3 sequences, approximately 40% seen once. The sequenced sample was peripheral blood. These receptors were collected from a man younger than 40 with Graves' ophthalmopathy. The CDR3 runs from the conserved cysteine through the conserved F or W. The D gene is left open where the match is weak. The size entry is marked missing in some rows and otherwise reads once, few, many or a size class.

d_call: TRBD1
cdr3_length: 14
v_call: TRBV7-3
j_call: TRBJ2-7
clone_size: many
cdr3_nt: TGTGCCAGCAGCGAAGGGGGGACAGGGTCAGAGCAGTACTTC
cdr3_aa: CASSEGGTGSEQYF

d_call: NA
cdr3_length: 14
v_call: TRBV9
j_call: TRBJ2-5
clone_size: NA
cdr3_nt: TGTGCCAGCAGCGGAACTCGTGGTTCAGAGACCCAGTACTTC
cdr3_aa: CASSGTRGSETQYF

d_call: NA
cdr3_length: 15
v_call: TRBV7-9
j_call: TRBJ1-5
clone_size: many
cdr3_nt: TGTGCCAGCAGCTTATCAGGTGGTAGCAATCAGCCCCAGCATTTT
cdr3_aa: CASSLSGGSNQPQHF

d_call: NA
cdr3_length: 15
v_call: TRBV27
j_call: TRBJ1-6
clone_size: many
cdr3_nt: TGTGCCAGCAGTGCCTCCGGGAGAGTAAATTCGCCCCTCCACTTT
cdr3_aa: CASSASGRVNSPLHF

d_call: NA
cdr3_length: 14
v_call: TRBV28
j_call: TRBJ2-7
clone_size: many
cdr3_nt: TGTGCCAGCAGTTCCCGACTGGATTCCTACGAGCAGTACTTC
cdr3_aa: CASSSRLDSYEQYF

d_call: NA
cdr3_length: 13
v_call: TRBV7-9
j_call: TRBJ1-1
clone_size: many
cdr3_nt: TGTGCCAGCAGCCCGAGCCCGAACACTGAAGCTTTCTTT
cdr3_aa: CASSPSPNTEAFF

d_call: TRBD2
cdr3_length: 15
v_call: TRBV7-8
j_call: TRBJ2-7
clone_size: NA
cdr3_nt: TGTGCCAGCAGCTTAAGGGACTATACTCTCTACGAGCAGTACTTC
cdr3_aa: CASSLRDYTLYEQYF

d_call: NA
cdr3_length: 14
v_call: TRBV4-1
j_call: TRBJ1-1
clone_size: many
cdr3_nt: TGCGCCAGCAGCCAAGCCGGCAGCTACACTGAAGCTTTCTTT
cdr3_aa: CASSQAGSYTEAFF

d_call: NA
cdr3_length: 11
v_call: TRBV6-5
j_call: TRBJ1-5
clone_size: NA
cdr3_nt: TGTGCCAGCAGTCACGGTCAGCCCCAGCATTTT
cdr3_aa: CASSHGQPQHF

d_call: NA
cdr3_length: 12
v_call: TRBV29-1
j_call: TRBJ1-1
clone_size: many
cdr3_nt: TGCAGCGTCGGGGGTATGAACACTGAAGCTTTCTTT
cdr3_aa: CSVGGMNTEAFF

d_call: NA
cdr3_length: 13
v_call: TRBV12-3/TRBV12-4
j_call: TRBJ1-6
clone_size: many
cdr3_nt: TGTGCCAGCAAGGAGAGTTATAATTCACCCCTCCACTTT
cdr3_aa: CASKESYNSPLHF

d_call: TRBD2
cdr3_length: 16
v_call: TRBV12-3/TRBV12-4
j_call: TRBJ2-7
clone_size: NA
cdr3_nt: TGTGCCAGCAGTTCCCCGGGACTAGCGGGAGGGCACGAGCAGTACTTC
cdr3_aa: CASSSPGLAGGHEQYF

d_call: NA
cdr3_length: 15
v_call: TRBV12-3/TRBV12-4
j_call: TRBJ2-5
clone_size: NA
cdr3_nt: TGTGCCAGCAGTTTGGGCAGGAGCGAGGAGGAGACCCAGTACTTC
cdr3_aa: CASSLGRSEEETQYF

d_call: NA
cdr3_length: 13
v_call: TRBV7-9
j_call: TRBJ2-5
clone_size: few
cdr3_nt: TGTGCCAGCAGCTTAGTTGGGGTGGAGACCCAGTACTTC
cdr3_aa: CASSLVGVETQYF

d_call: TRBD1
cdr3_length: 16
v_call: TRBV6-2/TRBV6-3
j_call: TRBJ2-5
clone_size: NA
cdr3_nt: TGTGCCAGCAGTTCCTCCGGGACAGGGGGCTATGAGACCCAGTACTTC
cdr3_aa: CASSSSGTGGYETQYF

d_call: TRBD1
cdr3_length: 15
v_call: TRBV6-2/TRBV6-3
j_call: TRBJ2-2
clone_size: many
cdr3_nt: TGTGCCAGCAGCCAGGGACAGGGGTGGTCCGGGGAGCTGTTTTTT
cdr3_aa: CASSQGQGWSGELFF

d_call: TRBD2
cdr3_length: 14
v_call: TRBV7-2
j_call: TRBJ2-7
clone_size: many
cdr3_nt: TGTGCCAGCAGCCAAGGACTAGCGGGTTACGAGCAGTACTTC
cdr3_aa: CASSQGLAGYEQYF

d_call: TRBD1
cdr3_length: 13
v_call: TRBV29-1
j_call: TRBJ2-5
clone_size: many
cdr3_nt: TGCAGCGCGGACAGGGGCGCGGAAGAGACCCAGTACTTC
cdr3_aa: CSADRGAEETQYF

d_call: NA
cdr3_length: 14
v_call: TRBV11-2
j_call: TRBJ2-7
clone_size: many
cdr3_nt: TGTGCCAGCAGCTGGGGGCAGGGGAGAGGCGAGCAGTACTTC
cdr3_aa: CASSWGQGRGEQYF

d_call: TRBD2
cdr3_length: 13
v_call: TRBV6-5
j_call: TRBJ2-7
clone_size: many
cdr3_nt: TGTGCCAGCAGTTACTCGACTAGCAACGAGCAGTACTTC
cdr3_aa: CASSYSTSNEQYF

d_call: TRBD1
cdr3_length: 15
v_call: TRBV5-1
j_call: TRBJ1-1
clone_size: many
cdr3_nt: TGCGCCAGCAGCTTGGAATCGACAGGGTTCACTGAAGCTTTCTTT
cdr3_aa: CASSLESTGFTEAFF

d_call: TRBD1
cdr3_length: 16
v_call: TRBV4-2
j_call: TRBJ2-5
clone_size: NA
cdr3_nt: TGTGCCAGCAGCCAAGGAGGACAGGGGGCTTCGGAGACCCAGTACTTC
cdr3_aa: CASSQGGQGASETQYF

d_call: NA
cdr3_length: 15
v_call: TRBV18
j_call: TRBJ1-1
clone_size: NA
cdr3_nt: TGTGCCAGCTCACCACGGTGGGGAGTGAACACTGAAGCTTTCTTT
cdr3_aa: CASSPRWGVNTEAFF

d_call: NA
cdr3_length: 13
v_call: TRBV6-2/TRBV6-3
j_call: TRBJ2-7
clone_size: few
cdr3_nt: TGTGCCAGCAGTCGCAATCAGGTCTACGAGCAGTACTTC
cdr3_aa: CASSRNQVYEQYF

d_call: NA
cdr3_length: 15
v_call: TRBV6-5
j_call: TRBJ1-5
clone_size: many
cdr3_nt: TGTGCCAGCAGTTACTCTCATTTGGGCAATCAGCCCCAGCATTTT
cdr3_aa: CASSYSHLGNQPQHF

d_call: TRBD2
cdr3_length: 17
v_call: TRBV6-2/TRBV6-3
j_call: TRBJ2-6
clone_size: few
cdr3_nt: TGTGCCAGCAGTTCGGGGACTATGGTCTCTGGGGCCAACGTCCTGACTTTC
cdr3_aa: CASSSGTMVSGANVLTF